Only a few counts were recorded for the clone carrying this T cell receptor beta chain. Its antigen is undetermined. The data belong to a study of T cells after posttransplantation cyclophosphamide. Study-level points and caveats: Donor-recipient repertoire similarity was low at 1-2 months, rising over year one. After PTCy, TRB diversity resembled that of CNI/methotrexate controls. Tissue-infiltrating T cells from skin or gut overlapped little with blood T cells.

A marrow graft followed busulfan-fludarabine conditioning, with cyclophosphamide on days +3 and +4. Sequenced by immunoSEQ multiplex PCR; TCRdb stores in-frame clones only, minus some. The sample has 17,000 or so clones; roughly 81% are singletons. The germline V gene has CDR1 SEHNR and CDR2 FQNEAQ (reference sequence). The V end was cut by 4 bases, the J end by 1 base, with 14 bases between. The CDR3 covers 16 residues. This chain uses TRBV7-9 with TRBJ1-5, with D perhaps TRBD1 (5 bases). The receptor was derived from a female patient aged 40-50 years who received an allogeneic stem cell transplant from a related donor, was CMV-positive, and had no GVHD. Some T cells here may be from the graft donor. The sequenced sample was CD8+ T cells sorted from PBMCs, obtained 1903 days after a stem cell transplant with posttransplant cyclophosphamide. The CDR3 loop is CASSSFVGGSNQPQHF. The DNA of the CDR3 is TGTGCCAGCAGCTCGTTTGTGGGGGGGAGCAATCAGCCCCAGCATTTT.